This T cell receptor beta chain was recorded in a study of cytomegalovirus exposure and HLA in healthy donors. Study information: The same platform as the 666 first-cohort repertoires was used for the 130 or so validation repertoires, a later analysis reported. Findings of the study overall: Three of the chains that were CMV-associated were confirmed in vitro to be specific for CMV antigens. The authors enumerated some 170 TCR beta chains as linked to cytomegalovirus.

Concerning this clone: Antigen unknown.

Assay: immunoSEQ multiplex PCR; the TCRdb copy retains only in-frame clones and omits some. The sample includes 150,000 to 200,000 clones, around 90% of them seen just once. V was trimmed by 6 bases and J by 4 bases, leaving 17 bases between them. Germline-derived CDR1 and CDR2 are SGDLS and YYNGEE. The CDR3 length is 14 residues. The donors were part of the validation cohort, which consisted of more than 90 subjects and was separate from the first cohort of around 620 subjects. This rearrangement joins TRBV9 to TRBJ2-7; a weak D match, TRBD2 (6 bases). The TCR sequence derives from a woman between 18 and 29 years old in good health and CMV-seropositive. The sequenced material came from PBMCs. CDR3 residues: CASNRAGVGYEQYF. The CDR3 bases are TGTGCCAGCAACCGAGCGGGCGTGGGGTACGAGCAGTACTTC.